The entry that follows covers one T cell receptor beta chain sequence. This sample is drawn from a study of blood T cell repertoires in COVID-19. Study summary: The United States, Italy and Spain were the sources of the acute and convalescent COVID-19 samples. Sources were T cells, B-cell-depleted T cells, or PBMCs; the material itself was cDNA or gDNA.

In the original processing: Estimated nucleated cell counts came from reference gene primer amplification. Sequenced by immunoSEQ multiplex PCR; TCRdb stores in-frame clones only, minus some. V and J calls and clone size follow that table, whereas D and trimming were derived from the DNA. Here the sample spans tens of thousands of clones, approximately 79% being singletons. J was trimmed by 5 bases and V by 6 bases; bases with no gene match: 8. This CDR3 has 13 residues. Germline V gives CDR1 SQVTM, CDR2 ANQGSEA. The material sequenced was peripheral blood. The sequence was collected from a human donor in a cohort sampled during active COVID-19. V gene TRBV29-1 combines with J gene TRBJ1-2; 8 bases align to TRBD1. The CDR3: CSVVTGAVYGYTF. The CDR3 DNA is TGCAGCGTAGTGACAGGGGCAGTTTATGGCTACACCTTC.